This is a list of T cell receptor beta chains from one sample in a study of cytomegalovirus exposure and HLA in healthy donors. Generated by immunoSEQ multiplex PCR, the TCRdb table keeps only in-frame clones and is missing some. The table has roughly 100,000 clones, around four fifths seen once. Material for sequencing was PBMCs. The receptors here all came from a man younger than 45 in good health and CMV-seronegative. CDR3s include the opening cysteine and the closing phenylalanine or tryptophan. D genes are given only for firm matches. The size of a clone is reported for some rows only, either as once, few or many, or as a class for expanded clones.

j_call clone_size v_call d_call cdr3_nt cdr3_aa
TRBJ1-1 NA TRBV5-1 NA TGCGCCAGCAGCTCCTCAGGGAAGAGGACTGAAGCTTTCTTT CASSSSGKRTEAFF
TRBJ1-1 NA TRBV6-5 NA TGTGCCAGCACCCTCACCCCAGAGGGCCGCACTGAAGCTTTCTTT CASTLTPEGRTEAFF
TRBJ2-7 NA TRBV2 TRBD1 TGTGCCAGCAGGCCAAGGACGACCGGGACAGGGGGCGAGCAGTACTTC CASRPRTTGTGGEQYF
TRBJ2-7 few TRBV6-5 NA TGTGCCAGCAGTTACTCGACCGGGACTCTGGTCAACGAGCAGTACTTC CASSYSTGTLVNEQYF
TRBJ1-2 few TRBV5-8 NA TGTGCCAGCAGCTTGGGGCAGGTCTACTATGGCTACACCTTC CASSLGQVYYGYTF
TRBJ2-7 once TRBV28 TRBD1 TGTGCCAGCAGTTTCCCCCGGACAGGGTTCGGCGACGAGCAGTACTTC CASSFPRTGFGDEQYF
TRBJ2-1 few TRBV6-5 TRBD2 TGTGCCAGCAGTGTAAGCGGGGGGGAATACAATGAGCAGTTCTTC CASSVSGGEYNEQFF
TRBJ2-7 NA TRBV19 TRBD2 TGTGCCAGTACCCCGGGGGGATTCTCGGGCTACGAGCAGTACTTC CASTPGGFSGYEQYF
TRBJ1-2 NA TRBV5-6 TRBD1 TGTGCCAGCAGCGTTACCGGGACAGGAGCTAACCATGGCTACACCTTC CASSVTGTGANHGYTF
TRBJ2-7 few TRBV7-2 TRBD1 TGTGCCAGCAGCTTAAAGACAGGGTCCTACGAGCAGTACTTC CASSLKTGSYEQYF
TRBJ1-2 NA TRBV7-2 TRBD1 TGTGCCAGCAGGACAGGGAACTATGGCTACACCTTC CASRTGNYGYTF
TRBJ1-2 NA TRBV4-3 NA TGCGCCAGCAGCCAAGGAGGATGGCACCCATTAGATCACACCTTC CASSQGGWHPLDHTF
TRBJ2-7 few TRBV19 NA TGTGCCAGTAGTAAATACGGGACAACGGTTTGGGAGCAGTACTTC CASSKYGTTVWEQYF
TRBJ1-5 NA TRBV27 TRBD1 TGTGCCAGCAGACCGACAGGGGGCGGACAGCCCCAGCATTTT CASRPTGGGQPQHF
TRBJ2-1 NA TRBV30 TRBD2 TGTGCCTGGGGACTAGCGGGAGGCAATGAGCAGTTCTTC CAWGLAGGNEQFF
TRBJ2-7 NA TRBV5-6 NA TGTGCCAGCAGCTCACAGGGAAGGGACTACGAGCAGTACTTC CASSSQGRDYEQYF
TRBJ2-4 NA TRBV5-6 TRBD2 TGTGCCAGCAGCTTGGGAGCGGGGGTATTTGAAGTCGTCAAAAACATTCAGTACTTC CASSLGAGVFEVVKNIQYF
TRBJ1-1 NA TRBV28 NA TGTGCCAGCAAGACACAGATGAACACTGAAGCTTTCTTT CASKTQMNTEAFF
TRBJ1-2 NA TRBV7-6 TRBD1 TGTGCCAGCAGCCGGACAGGGGAATCTTATGGCGGCTACACCTTC CASSRTGESYGGYTF
TRBJ2-7 NA TRBV5-1 TRBD1 TGCGCCAGCAGCACAGGGACAGGGGTAACCTACGAGCAGTACTTC CASSTGTGVTYEQYF
TRBJ2-7 NA TRBV6-5 NA TGTGCCAGCAGTTCGGCGGGGCCTTACGAGCAGTACTTC CASSSAGPYEQYF
TRBJ1-2 NA TRBV6-1 NA TGTGCCAGCAGTGAAGCTCAGGGAAACTATGGCTACACCTTC CASSEAQGNYGYTF
TRBJ2-5 NA TRBV28 TRBD1 TGTGCCACCTACAGGGGGCGCGGGGAGACCCAGTACTTC CATYRGRGETQYF
TRBJ1-1 NA TRBV4-3 NA TGCGCCAGCAGCCAAGGAACTCAGGGGAACGCTGAAGCTTTCTTT CASSQGTQGNAEAFF
TRBJ1-6 NA TRBV7-2 NA TGTGCCAGCAGCGCCCGACAGCGTTCACCCCTCCACTTT CASSARQRSPLHF
TRBJ1-2 once TRBV29-1 NA TGCAGCGTTGAAGAACAGGGCTATGGCTACACCTTC CSVEEQGYGYTF
TRBJ1-2 NA TRBV10-1 NA TGCGCCAGCAGTGAGGCGGTGAACTATGGCTACACCTTC CASSEAVNYGYTF
TRBJ2-1 NA TRBV19 TRBD2 TGTGCCAGTACCGAGACTAGCGGAGACAACAATGAGCAGTTCTTC CASTETSGDNNEQFF
TRBJ2-6 NA TRBV9 NA TGTGCCAGCAGCGGCTACTCTGGGGCCAACGTCCTGACTTTC CASSGYSGANVLTF
TRBJ2-1 NA TRBV4-2 TRBD1 TGTGCCAGCAGCCAAGATGTTGAGGGGGCCCGTTACAATGAGCAGTTCTTC CASSQDVEGARYNEQFF
TRBJ2-7 few TRBV7-2 TRBD1 TGTGCCAGCAGCTTAGCGGTTCCACAACCCCTCAGGACAGGCTCCTACGAGCAGTACTTC CASSLAVPQPLRTGSYEQYF
TRBJ1-3 NA TRBV11-3 NA TGTGCCAGCAGCCCAGGGGACTCTGGAAACACCATATATTTT CASSPGDSGNTIYF
TRBJ2-1 NA TRBV5-1 NA TGCGCCAGCAGCGCGCGTGGGAGTGGCTCCTACAATGAGCAGTTCTTC CASSARGSGSYNEQFF
TRBJ1-5 NA TRBV5-8 TRBD1 TGTGCCAGCAGCTCACGGACAGGGCGCATCAATCAGCCCCAGCATTTT CASSSRTGRINQPQHF
TRBJ1-1 NA TRBV5-1 NA TGCGCCAGCAGCCAGGGAGGCTCGGCTTTCTTT CASSQGGSAFF
TRBJ1-2 NA TRBV6-5 NA TGTGCCAGCAGTTACTCTCGGCGGGAAAACTATGGCTACACCTTC CASSYSRRENYGYTF